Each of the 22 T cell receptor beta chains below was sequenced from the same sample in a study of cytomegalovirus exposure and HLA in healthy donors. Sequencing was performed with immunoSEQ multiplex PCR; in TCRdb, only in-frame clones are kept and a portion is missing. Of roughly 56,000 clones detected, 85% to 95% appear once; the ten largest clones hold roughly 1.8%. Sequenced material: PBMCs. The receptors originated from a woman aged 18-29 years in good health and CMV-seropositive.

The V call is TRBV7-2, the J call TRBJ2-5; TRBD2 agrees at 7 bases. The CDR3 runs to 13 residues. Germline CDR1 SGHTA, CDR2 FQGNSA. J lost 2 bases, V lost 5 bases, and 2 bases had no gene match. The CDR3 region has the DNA TGTGCCAGCAGCAGGGGACTACAAGAGACCCAGTACTTC. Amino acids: CASSRGLQETQYF.

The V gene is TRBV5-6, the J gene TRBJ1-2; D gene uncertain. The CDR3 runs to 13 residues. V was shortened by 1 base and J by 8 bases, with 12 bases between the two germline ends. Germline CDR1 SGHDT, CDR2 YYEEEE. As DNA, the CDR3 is TGTGCCAGCAGCTTGCCTCCAAGACTCGGCTACACCTTC. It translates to CASSLPPRLGYTF.

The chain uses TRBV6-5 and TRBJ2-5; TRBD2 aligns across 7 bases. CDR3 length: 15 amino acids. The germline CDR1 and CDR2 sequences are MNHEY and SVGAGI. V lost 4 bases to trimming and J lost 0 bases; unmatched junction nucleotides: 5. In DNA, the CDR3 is TGTGCCAGCAGTTTCCTAGCGGTGTACCAAGAGACCCAGTACTTC. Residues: CASSFLAVYQETQYF.

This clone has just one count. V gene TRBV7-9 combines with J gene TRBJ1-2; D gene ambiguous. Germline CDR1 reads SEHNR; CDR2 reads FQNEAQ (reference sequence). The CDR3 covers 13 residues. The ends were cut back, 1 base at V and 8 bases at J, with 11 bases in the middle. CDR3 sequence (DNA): TGTGCCAGCAGCTTAGGAGCGGAAAGGGGCTACACCTTC. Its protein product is CASSLGAERGYTF.

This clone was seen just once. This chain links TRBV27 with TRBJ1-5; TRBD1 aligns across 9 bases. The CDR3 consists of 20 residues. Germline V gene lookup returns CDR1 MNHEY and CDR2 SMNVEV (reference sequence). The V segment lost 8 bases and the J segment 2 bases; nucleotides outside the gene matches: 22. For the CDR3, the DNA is TGTGCCAGCCCCAATCCGCGGGACAGGGTTGAGAATTGTGGCAATCAGCCCCAGCATTTT. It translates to CASPNPRDRVENCGNQPQHF.

The CDR3 loop is CASSSGPLARGGETQYF. The CDR3, as DNA: TGCGCCAGCAGCTCCGGACCCCTGGCCAGGGGAGGGGAGACCCAGTACTTC. The chain recombines TRBV5-1 with TRBJ2-5; TRBD2 might be the D (7 bases). The ends were cut back, 3 bases at V and 5 bases at J, with 23 bases in the middle. This CDR3 comprises 17 residues. The germline V gene has CDR1 SGHRS and CDR2 YFSETQ.

This chain's CDR3 is CASSGTAEAFF. The CDR3 DNA is TGTGCCAGCTCCGGGACAGCAGAAGCTTTCTTT. The chain joins TRBV11-2 to TRBJ1-1; 7 bases map to TRBD1. V lost 8 bases to trimming and J lost 8 bases; unmatched junction nucleotides: 5. This CDR3 has 11 residues. CDR1 and CDR2 from the germline V gene are SGHAT and FQNNGV. The whole variable domain, remainder taken from reference TRBV11-2 and TRBJ1-1, is EAGVAQSPRYKIIEKRQSVAFWCNPISGHATLYWYQQILGQGPKLLIQFQNNGVVDDSQLPKDRFSAERLKGVDSTLKIQPAKLEDSAVYLCASSGTAEAFFGQGTRLTVV.

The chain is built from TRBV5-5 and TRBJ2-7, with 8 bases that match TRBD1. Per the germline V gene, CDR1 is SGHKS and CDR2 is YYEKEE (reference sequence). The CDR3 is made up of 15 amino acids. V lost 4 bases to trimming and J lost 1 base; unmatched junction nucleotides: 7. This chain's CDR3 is CASSRTGTGSYEQYF. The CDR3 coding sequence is TGTGCCAGCAGCAGGACCGGGACAGGATCCTACGAGCAGTACTTC. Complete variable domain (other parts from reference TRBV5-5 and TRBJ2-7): DAGVTQSPTHLIKTRGQQVTLRCSPISGHKSVSWYQQVLGQGPQFIFQYYEKEERGRGNFPDRFSARQFPNYSSELNVNALLLGDSALYLCASSRTGTGSYEQYFGPGTRLTVT.

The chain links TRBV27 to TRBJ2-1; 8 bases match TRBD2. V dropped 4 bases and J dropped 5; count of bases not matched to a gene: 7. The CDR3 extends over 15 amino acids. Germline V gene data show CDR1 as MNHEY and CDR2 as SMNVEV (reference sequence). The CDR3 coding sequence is TGTGCCAGCAGTTCGCGCGGGGGGCCTAACAATGAGCAGTTCTTC. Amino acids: CASSSRGGPNNEQFF.

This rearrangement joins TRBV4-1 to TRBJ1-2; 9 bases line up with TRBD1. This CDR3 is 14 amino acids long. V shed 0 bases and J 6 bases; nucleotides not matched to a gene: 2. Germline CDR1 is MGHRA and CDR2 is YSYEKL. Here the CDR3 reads CASSQEQGANGYTF. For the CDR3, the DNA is TGCGCCAGCAGCCAAGAACAGGGGGCGAATGGCTACACCTTC.

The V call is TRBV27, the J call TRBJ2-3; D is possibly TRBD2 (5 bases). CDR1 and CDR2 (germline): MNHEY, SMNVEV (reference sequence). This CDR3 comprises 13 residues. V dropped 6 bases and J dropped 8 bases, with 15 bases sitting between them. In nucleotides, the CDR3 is TGTGCCAGCAGCCGGACTTCTCGTGGTACGCAGTATTTT. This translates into CASSRTSRGTQYF.

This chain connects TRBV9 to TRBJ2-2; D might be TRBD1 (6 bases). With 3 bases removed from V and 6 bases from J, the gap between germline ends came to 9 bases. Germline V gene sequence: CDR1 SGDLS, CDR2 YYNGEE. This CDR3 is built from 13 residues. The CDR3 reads CASSAPGAGELFF. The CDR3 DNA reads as TGTGCCAGCAGCGCCCCAGGGGCCGGGGAGCTGTTTTTT.

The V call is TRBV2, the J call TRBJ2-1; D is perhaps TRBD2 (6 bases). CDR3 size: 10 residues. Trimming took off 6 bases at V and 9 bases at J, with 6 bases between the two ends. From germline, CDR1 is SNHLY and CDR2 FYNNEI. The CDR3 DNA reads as TGTGCCAGCAGGGGACTTGAGCAGTTCTTC. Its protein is CASRGLEQFF.

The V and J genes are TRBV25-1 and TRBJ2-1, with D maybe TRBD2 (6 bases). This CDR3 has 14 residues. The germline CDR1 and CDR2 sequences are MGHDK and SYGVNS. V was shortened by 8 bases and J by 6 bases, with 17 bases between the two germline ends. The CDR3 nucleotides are TGTGCCAGCGGAACTAGCAACTGGGGCAATGAGCAGTTCTTC. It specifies CASGTSNWGNEQFF.

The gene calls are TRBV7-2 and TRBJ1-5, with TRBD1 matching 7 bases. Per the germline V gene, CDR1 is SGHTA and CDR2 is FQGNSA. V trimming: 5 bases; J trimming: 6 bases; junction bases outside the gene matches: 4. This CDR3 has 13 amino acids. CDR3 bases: TGTGCCAGCAGCACTTACAGGGGTCAGCCCCAGCATTTT. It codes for CASSTYRGQPQHF.

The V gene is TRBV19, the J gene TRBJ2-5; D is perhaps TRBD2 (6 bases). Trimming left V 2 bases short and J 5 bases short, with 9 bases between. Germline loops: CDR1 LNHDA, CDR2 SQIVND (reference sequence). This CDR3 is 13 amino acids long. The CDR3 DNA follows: TGTGCCAGTAGTATATTGGGGAGGGAGACCCAGTACTTC. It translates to CASSILGRETQYF.

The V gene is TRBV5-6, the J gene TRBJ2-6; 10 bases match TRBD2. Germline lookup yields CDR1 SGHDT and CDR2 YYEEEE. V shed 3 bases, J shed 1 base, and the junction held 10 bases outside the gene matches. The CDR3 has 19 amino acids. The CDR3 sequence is CASSSRWSSGGSGANVLTF. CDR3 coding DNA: TGTGCCAGCAGCTCAAGGTGGAGTAGCGGGGGGTCTGGGGCCAACGTCCTGACTTTC.

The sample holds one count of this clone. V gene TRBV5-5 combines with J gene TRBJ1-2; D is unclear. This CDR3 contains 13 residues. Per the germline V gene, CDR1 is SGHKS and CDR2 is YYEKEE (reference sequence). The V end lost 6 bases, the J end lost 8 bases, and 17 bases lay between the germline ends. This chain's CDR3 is CASTLKEPVGYTF. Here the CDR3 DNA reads TGTGCCAGCACACTCAAAGAACCCGTGGGCTACACCTTC.

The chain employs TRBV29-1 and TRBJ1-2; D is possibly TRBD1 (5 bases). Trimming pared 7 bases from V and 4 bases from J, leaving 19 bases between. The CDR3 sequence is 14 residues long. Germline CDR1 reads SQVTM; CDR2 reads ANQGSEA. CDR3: CSAASQGPGYGYTF. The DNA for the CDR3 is TGCAGCGCTGCGTCGCAGGGCCCAGGCTATGGCTACACCTTC.

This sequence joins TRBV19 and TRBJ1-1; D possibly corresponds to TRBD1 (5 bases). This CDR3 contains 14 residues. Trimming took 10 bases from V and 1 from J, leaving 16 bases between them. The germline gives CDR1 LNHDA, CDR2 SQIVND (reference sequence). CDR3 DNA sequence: TGTGCCATTTCCGCGGTCGGGGGGAACACTGAAGCTTTCTTT. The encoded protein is CAISAVGGNTEAFF.

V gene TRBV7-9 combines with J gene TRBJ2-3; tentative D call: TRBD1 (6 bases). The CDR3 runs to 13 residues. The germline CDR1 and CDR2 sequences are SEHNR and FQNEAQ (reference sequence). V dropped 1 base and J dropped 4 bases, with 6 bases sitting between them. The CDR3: CASSLDRADTQYF. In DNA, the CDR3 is TGTGCCAGCAGCTTAGACAGGGCAGATACGCAGTATTTT.

This chain's CDR3 is CASSQVSGGHEQYF. In DNA form, the CDR3 reads TGTGCCAGCAGCCAAGTGTCGGGGGGGCACGAGCAGTACTTC. The J gene is TRBJ2-7, the V gene TRBV14; 8 nucleotides line up with TRBD2. The CDR3 runs to 14 residues. CDR1 and CDR2 from the germline V gene are SGHDN and FVKESK. Trimming removed 1 base from V and 5 bases from J; junction bases left unmatched: 4.